Below, one T cell receptor beta chain is given with its context. Its antigen is not identified. Only in-frame clones appear in the TCRdb table, and some are missing; sequencing was by immunoSEQ multiplex PCR. The table lists roughly 140,000 clones, 75% to 95% of them singletons. Trimming took off 2 bases at V and 1 base at J, with 8 bases between the two ends. Germline CDR1 is MNHNS and CDR2 is SASEGT. The CDR3 covers 14 residues. The sample is drawn from a study of T cell responses to AZD1222 COVID-19 vaccine. Study findings and constraints: Reportedly, nearly half the spike-specific TCRs target unmutated variant regions.

Sequenced material: peripheral blood, taken on day 0 of MenACWY control vaccination. V gene TRBV6-1 combines with J gene TRBJ1-1; D may be TRBD1 (6 bases). The source is an adult in good health. CDR3 protein: CASSEQGWNTEAFF. CDR3 in DNA: TGTGCCAGCAGTGAACAGGGGTGGAACACTGAAGCTTTCTTT.